These 22 T cell receptor beta chains originate from one sample sequenced in a study of blood T cell repertoires in COVID-19. Repertoires were generated with immunoSEQ multiplex PCR, while TCRdb's copy carries only in-frame clones and drops some. Of roughly 240,000 clones in the sample, approximately 90% are singletons; the top ten hold less than 4.5%. What was sequenced was peripheral blood. These receptors were collected from a man aged 18 to 30 with active or convalescent COVID-19.

The rearrangement links TRBV7-6 to TRBJ1-4; D is unresolved. The CDR3 consists of 14 residues. V shed 2 bases and J shed 3 bases, with 7 bases lying between them. The germline CDR1 and CDR2 sequences are SGHVS and FNYEAQ. The CDR3 nucleotides read TGTGCCAGCAGCTTACCGAGGTCTAATGAAAAACTGTTTTTT. The encoded protein is CASSLPRSNEKLFF.

The V gene is TRBV7-2, the J gene TRBJ1-2; weak D call: TRBD1 (5 bases). Germline CDR1 and CDR2: SGHTA and FQGNSA. Trimming took 5 bases from V and 2 from J, leaving 9 bases between them. CDR3 length: 13 amino acids. DNA of the CDR3: TGTGCCAGCAGCATGGGGGGGAACTATGGCTACACCTTC. It is translated as CASSMGGNYGYTF.

This clone is a singleton in its sample. This chain connects TRBV27 to TRBJ1-4, with 11 positions matching TRBD1. The CDR3 length is 16 residues. Losses at the gene ends were 6 bases for V and 10 bases for J; bases not matched to a gene: 13. Germline CDR1 reads MNHEY; CDR2 reads SMNVEV (reference sequence). The CDR3 spells CASSLKPGQGVGKLFF. The DNA of the CDR3 is TGTGCCAGCAGCTTGAAACCGGGACAGGGGGTTGGAAAACTGTTTTTT.

The chain uses TRBV27 and TRBJ2-7, with 7 bases aligning to TRBD1. Germline V gene data show CDR1 as MNHEY and CDR2 as SMNVEV (reference sequence). Germline trimming cut 5 bases from V and 0 bases from J; bases unmatched to any gene: 1. The CDR3 loop spans 13 amino acids. The CDR3 region has the DNA TGTGCCAGCAGTGGGACAGCCTCCTACGAGCAGTACTTC. This sequence encodes CASSGTASYEQYF.

The chain carries TRBV4-3 and TRBJ2-1; tentatively, D is TRBD2 (6 bases). The ends were cut back, 3 bases at V and 5 bases at J, with 14 bases in the middle. The CDR3 covers 15 residues. Germline V CDR1 and CDR2: LGHNA, YSLEER. The CDR3 region is CASSHLGTGNNEQFF. The CDR3 coding sequence is TGCGCCAGCAGCCACCTAGGGACTGGAAACAATGAGCAGTTCTTC.

The chain is built from TRBV19 and TRBJ1-5; 8 bases line up with TRBD1. The CDR3 covers 14 residues. Trimming cost V 7 bases and J 6 bases; bases outside gene matches: 8. Germline V gene data show CDR1 as LNHDA and CDR2 as SQIVND (reference sequence). The CDR3 region is CASNFQGASQPQHF. The CDR3 DNA reads TGTGCCAGTAATTTCCAGGGGGCTAGTCAGCCCCAGCATTTT.

The V gene is TRBV11-2, the J gene TRBJ2-6; 12 bases map to TRBD1. This CDR3 spans 17 amino acids. The V segment lost 5 bases and the J segment 4 bases; nucleotides outside the gene matches: 6. CDR1 is SGHAT, CDR2 FQNNGV, per germline. CDR3 nucleotide sequence: TGTGCCAGCAGCCCAGGGACAGGGGGCACAGGGGCCAACGTCCTGACTTTC. Its translation is CASSPGTGGTGANVLTF.

The chain carries TRBV14 and TRBJ1-4, with a weak D call TRBD1 (5 bases). The germline CDR1 and CDR2 sequences are SGHDN and FVKESK. The CDR3 covers 13 residues. Trimming removed 6 bases from V and 8 bases from J, with 13 bases in between. DNA for the CDR3: TGTGCCAGCAGTTTCAGGGTCCGGGAAAAACTGTTTTTT. This codes for CASSFRVREKLFF.

The chain links TRBV4-2 to TRBJ2-1; a possible D gene is TRBD1 (6 bases). CDR1 is LGHNA and CDR2 is YNFKEQ in the germline V gene. V lost 7 bases to trimming and J lost 0 bases, with 13 bases between them. The CDR3 sequence is 15 residues long. CDR3 loop: CASKPGHSSYNEQFF. As DNA, the CDR3 is TGTGCCAGCAAACCGGGACACAGCTCCTACAATGAGCAGTTCTTC.

The chain employs TRBV6-5 and TRBJ2-7, with D uncertain. In germline, CDR1 is MNHEY, CDR2 SVGAGI. This CDR3 is 11 amino acids long. Trimming shortened V by 6 bases and J by 4 bases, and 7 bases separated the two germline ends. The DNA of the CDR3 is TGTGCCAGCAGGGTGCAGTACGAGCAGTACTTC. As protein: CASRVQYEQYF.

The chain uses TRBV6-5 and TRBJ1-5, with TRBD1 matching over 9 bases. CDR1 is MNHEY, CDR2 SVGAGI, per germline. This CDR3 spans 15 amino acids. Losses at the gene ends were 5 bases for V and 5 bases for J; bases not matched to a gene: 7. As DNA, the CDR3 is TGTGCCAGCAGTCCCGGACAGGGGTGGGATCAGCCCCAGCATTTT. Translation gives CASSPGQGWDQPQHF.

V usage is TRBV11-2 and J usage is TRBJ2-2; D ambiguous. The CDR3 loop spans 16 amino acids. With 2 bases removed from V and 2 bases from J, the gap between germline ends came to 12 bases. CDR1 and CDR2 from the germline V gene are SGHAT and FQNNGV. CDR3 loop: CASSLLEAQNTGELFF. CDR3 in DNA: TGTGCCAGCAGCTTATTAGAAGCTCAAAACACCGGGGAGCTGTTTTTT.

To note about this clone: A much larger clonotype is one base distant, so this may be a read error. The CDR3 protein is CASSHSTDTQYF. CDR3 bases: TGTGCCAGCAGCCATAGCACAGATACGCAGTATTTT. The J gene is TRBJ2-3, the V gene TRBV5-4; D not resolved. CDR1 and CDR2 (germline): SGHNT, YYREEE (reference sequence). Trimming took off 4 bases at V and 0 bases at J, with 3 bases between the two ends. The CDR3 has 12 amino acids.

The CDR3 DNA sequence: TGTGCCAGCAGCCGAGCGGGGTACTATGGCTACACCTTC. Amino acid sequence: CASSRAGYYGYTF. The gene calls are TRBV6-2 or TRBV6-3 and TRBJ1-2, with D unresolved. Trimming took 6 bases from V and 3 from J, leaving 11 bases between them. The V gene's germline CDR1 is MNHEY and CDR2 SVGEGT. There are 13 residues in the CDR3.

V usage is TRBV7-9 and J usage is TRBJ1-2; TRBD1 matches at 10 bases. V trimming: 4 bases; J trimming: 7 bases; junction bases outside the gene matches: 6. The CDR3 consists of 14 residues. CDR1 SEHNR and CDR2 FQNEAQ come from the germline V gene (reference sequence). CDR3 coding DNA: TGTGCCAGCAGCTCCGGGACAGGGGTGTTTGGCTACACCTTC. As protein: CASSSGTGVFGYTF.

The rearrangement links TRBV27 to TRBJ1-2; TRBD1 matches 10 bases. The CDR3 consists of 15 residues. V was clipped by 4 bases and J by 7 bases; unmatched bases: 9. Germline lookup yields CDR1 MNHEY and CDR2 SMNVEV (reference sequence). CDR3 bases: TGTGCCAGCAGTTCCCGGACAGGGGGATGGACTGGCTACACCTTC. Amino acids: CASSSRTGGWTGYTF.

The gene calls are TRBV5-1 and TRBJ1-2; unclear D gene. Between the trimmed V and J ends, which lost 0 bases and 0 bases, there was a span of 9 bases. CDR1 is SGHRS, CDR2 YFSETQ, per germline. This CDR3 is 15 amino acids long. The CDR3 here is CASSLAGEANYGYTF. The DNA of the CDR3 is TGCGCCAGCAGCTTGGCCGGCGAGGCTAACTATGGCTACACCTTC.

The chain joins TRBV15 to TRBJ2-1, with 10 bases matching TRBD1. CDR3 length: 16 amino acids. Trimming removed 3 bases from V and 4 bases from J; junction bases left unmatched: 6. Germline values: CDR1 LNHNV, CDR2 YYDKDF (reference sequence). CDR3 amino acids: CATSSTGTGVYNEQFF. Written as DNA, the CDR3 is TGTGCCACCAGCAGCACCGGGACAGGGGTATACAATGAGCAGTTCTTC.

The chain carries TRBV7-2 and TRBJ2-7; TRBD1 aligns across 7 bases. Per germline, CDR1 SGHTA and CDR2 FQGNSA. The CDR3 is made up of 14 amino acids. Losses at the gene ends were 5 bases for V and 2 bases for J; bases not matched to a gene: 6. The CDR3: CASSPPGQTYEQYF. In nucleotides, the CDR3 is TGTGCCAGCAGCCCCCCGGGACAGACCTACGAGCAGTACTTC.

V is TRBV4-1 and J is TRBJ2-1; 9 positions agree with TRBD1. CDR1 is MGHRA, CDR2 YSYEKL, per germline. The J segment lost 5 bases and the V segment lost 1 base, leaving 6 bases of the junction unmatched. CDR3 length: 16 residues. This chain's CDR3 is CASSQGLQGANNEQFF. The CDR3 coding sequence is TGCGCCAGCAGCCAAGGCTTACAGGGGGCAAACAATGAGCAGTTCTTC.

The genes are TRBV9 and TRBJ1-4; no definite D call. The germline V gene encodes CDR1 SGDLS and CDR2 YYNGEE. The length of the CDR3 is 15 residues. V was shortened by 0 bases and J by 0 bases, with 6 bases between the two germline ends. CDR3 nucleotides: TGTGCCAGCAGCGTAGGTCTGTCAACTAATGAAAAACTGTTTTTT. It translates to CASSVGLSTNEKLFF.

CDR3: CASSYSSGSYNEQFF. The DNA for the CDR3 is TGTGCCAGCAGTTACTCGAGCGGATCCTACAATGAGCAGTTCTTC. V and J are TRBV6-5 and TRBJ2-1, with D possibly being TRBD2 (5 bases). CDR1 and CDR2 (germline): MNHEY, SVGAGI. The CDR3 runs 15 residues. Trimming pared 0 bases from V and 1 base from J, leaving 7 bases between.